This T cell receptor beta chain was documented in a study of human T cells and chemical hapten exposure. Background on the study: 2% DPC applied to an approximately 2 cm by approximately 2 cm arm area sensitized donors.

Unique molecular identifiers were attached to individual cDNA molecules during library preparation. TCRdb reprocessed the RACE reads via MiXCR and lists one record per CDR3 protein. The top ten hold 1.7% of the sample, which has about 55,000 distinct CDR3 sequences, around 9.5% seen once. Time point in this sample: patch test 2, 6 weeks after DPC sensitization. Indicated treatment: therapeutic diphenylcyclopropenone sensitization with weekly scalp DPC. The authors extracted total RNA from unfractionated whole blood. Study outcomes and limitations: Expanded TCR counts at PT1 were positively correlated with the patch test score.

In this sample, this clonotype turned up many times. Its antigen remains unidentified. The CDR3 consists of 16 residues. Germline V lookup: CDR1 SGHRS, CDR2 YFSETQ. The V and J ends lost 4 bases and 2 bases, in that order; junction bases with no gene match: 11. The sequence was obtained from a woman aged 50 to 60 with alopecia areata. Some clones in this sample may be carry-over from other donors' samples. The rearrangement uses TRBV5-1 and TRBJ2-7, with 8 bases aligning to TRBD2. Sequencing used whole blood, obtained in connection with sensitization to the hapten diphenylcyclopropenone (DPC). CDR3 nucleotide sequence: TGCGCCAGCAGCGAGGGGATAGCGGGAAAGGCCTACGAGCAGTACTTC. Amino acid sequence: CASSEGIAGKAYEQYF.